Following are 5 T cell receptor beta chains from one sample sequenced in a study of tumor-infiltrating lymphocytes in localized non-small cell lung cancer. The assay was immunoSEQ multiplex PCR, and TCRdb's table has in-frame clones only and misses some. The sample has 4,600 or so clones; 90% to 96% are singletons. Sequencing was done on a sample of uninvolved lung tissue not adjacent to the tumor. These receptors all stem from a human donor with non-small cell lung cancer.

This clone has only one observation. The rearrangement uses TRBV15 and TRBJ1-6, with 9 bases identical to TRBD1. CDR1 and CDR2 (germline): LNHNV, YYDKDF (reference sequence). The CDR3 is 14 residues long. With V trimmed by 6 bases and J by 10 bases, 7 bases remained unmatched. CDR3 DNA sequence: TGTGCCACCAGGGACAGGGGTCCGGGGTCACCCCTCCACTTT. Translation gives CATRDRGPGSPLHF.

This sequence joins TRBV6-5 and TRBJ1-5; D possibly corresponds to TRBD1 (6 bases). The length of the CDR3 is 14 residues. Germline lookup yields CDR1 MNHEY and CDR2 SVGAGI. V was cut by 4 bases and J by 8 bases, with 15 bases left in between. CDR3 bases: TGTGCCAGCAGTTCGGGGGGCAGGAAGGAGCCCCAGCATTTT. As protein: CASSSGGRKEPQHF.

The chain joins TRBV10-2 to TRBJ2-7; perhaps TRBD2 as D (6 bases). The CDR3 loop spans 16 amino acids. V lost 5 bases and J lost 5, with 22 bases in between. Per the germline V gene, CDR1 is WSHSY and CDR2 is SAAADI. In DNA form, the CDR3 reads TGCGCCAGCAGTAAGGCTGGCGGGACCGGTAGCGACGAGCAGTACTTC. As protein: CASSKAGGTGSDEQYF.

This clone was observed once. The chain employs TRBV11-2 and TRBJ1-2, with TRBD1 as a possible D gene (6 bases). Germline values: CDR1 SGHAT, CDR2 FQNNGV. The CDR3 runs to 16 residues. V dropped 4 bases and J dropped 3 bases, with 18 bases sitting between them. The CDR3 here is CASSSSWDTGDYGYTF. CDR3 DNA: TGTGCCAGCAGCTCGAGCTGGGACACGGGAGACTATGGCTACACCTTC.

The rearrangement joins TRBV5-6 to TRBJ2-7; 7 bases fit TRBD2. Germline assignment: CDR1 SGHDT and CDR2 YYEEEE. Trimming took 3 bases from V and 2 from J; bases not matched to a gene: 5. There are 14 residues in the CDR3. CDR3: CASSSWGGTYEQYF. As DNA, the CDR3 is TGTGCCAGCAGCTCGTGGGGGGGGACCTACGAGCAGTACTTC.